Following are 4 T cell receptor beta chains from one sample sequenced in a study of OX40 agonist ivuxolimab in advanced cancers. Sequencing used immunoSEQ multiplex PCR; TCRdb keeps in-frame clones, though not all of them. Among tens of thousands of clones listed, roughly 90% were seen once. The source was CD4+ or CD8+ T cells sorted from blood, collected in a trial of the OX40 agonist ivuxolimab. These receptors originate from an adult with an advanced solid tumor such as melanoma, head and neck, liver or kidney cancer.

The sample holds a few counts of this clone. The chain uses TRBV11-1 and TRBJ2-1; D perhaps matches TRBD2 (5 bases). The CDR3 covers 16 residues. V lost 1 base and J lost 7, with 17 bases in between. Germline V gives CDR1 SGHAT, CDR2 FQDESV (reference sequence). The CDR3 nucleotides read TGTGCCAGCAGCTTAGGCGCCGGGGAGAGACTGAATGAGCAGTTCTTC. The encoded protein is CASSLGAGERLNEQFF.

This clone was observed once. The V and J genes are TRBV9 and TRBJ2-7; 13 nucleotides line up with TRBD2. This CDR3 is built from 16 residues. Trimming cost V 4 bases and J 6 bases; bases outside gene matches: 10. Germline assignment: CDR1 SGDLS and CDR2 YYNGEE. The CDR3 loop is CASSTWTSGSKSEQYF. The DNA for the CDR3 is TGTGCCAGCAGCACCTGGACTAGCGGGAGTAAGTCCGAGCAGTACTTC.

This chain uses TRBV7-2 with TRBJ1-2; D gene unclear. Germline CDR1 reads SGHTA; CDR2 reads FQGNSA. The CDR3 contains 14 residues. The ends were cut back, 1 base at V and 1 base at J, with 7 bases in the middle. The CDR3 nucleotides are TGTGCCAGCAGCTTAGGACTGGGTAACTATGGCTACACCTTC. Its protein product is CASSLGLGNYGYTF.

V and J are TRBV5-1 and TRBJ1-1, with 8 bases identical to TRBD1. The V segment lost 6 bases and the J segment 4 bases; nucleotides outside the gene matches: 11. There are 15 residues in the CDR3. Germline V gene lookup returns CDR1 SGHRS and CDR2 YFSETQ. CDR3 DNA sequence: TGCGCCAGCACCCTGGATCCAGGGGGCTCCACTGAAGCTTTCTTT. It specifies CASTLDPGGSTEAFF.